These 21 T cell receptor beta chains came from one sample sequenced in a study of Ad26.COV2.S vaccination and SARS-CoV-2 variants. The assay was immunoSEQ multiplex PCR, and TCRdb's table has in-frame clones only and misses some. This table holds some 500,000 clones, 85% to 90% found once. As for treatment: around 19 received Ad26.COV2.S at low or high dose, single or two shots; about 5 received placebo; per-sample allocation not given. Samples analyzed were those drawn on day 63 after the first vaccine or placebo injection. Sequences were derived from peripheral blood, sampled in a trial of Ad26.COV2.S vaccine versus placebo. All receptors come from a person aged 18-60 years who received the Ad26.COV2.S COVID-19 vaccine or a placebo.

V gene TRBV5-1 combines with J gene TRBJ2-3, with TRBD1 matching 10 bases. Germline CDR1 SGHRS, CDR2 YFSETQ. V lost 4 bases to trimming and J lost 8 bases; unmatched junction nucleotides: 7. The CDR3 extends over 14 amino acids. The CDR3 protein is CASSPTRDRGTQYF. CDR3 DNA: TGCGCCAGCAGCCCAACCAGGGACAGGGGTACGCAGTATTTT.

The chain couples TRBV6-5 to TRBJ2-2; D is perhaps TRBD1 (5 bases). Trimming pared 8 bases from V and 4 bases from J, leaving 14 bases between. CDR1 and CDR2 (germline): MNHEY, SVGAGI. The CDR3 runs to 14 residues. Here the CDR3 reads CASLSRVSTGELFF. CDR3 nucleotides: TGTGCCAGCCTATCCAGGGTGAGCACCGGGGAGCTGTTTTTT.

V usage is TRBV6-5 and J usage is TRBJ1-4; D may be TRBD1 (5 bases). Germline CDR1 MNHEY, CDR2 SVGAGI. V lost 7 bases and J lost 0, with 12 bases in between. The CDR3 runs to 15 residues. CDR3 sequence (DNA): TGTGCCAGCAAAGGGGTTCAGGCAACTAATGAAAAACTGTTTTTT. It codes for CASKGVQATNEKLFF.

The chain carries TRBV4-2 and TRBJ1-4, with unresolved D. CDR1 and CDR2 (germline): LGHNA, YNFKEQ. The CDR3 is made up of 16 amino acids. Trimming removed 0 bases from V and 8 bases from J, with 16 bases in between. The CDR3 loop is CASSQDLLGGREKLFF. In DNA, the CDR3 is TGTGCCAGCAGCCAAGATCTCCTGGGAGGAAGGGAAAAACTGTTTTTT.

The V gene is TRBV19, the J gene TRBJ2-1, with TRBD2 identical over 13 bases. The CDR3 is 17 amino acids. Germline V gives CDR1 LNHDA, CDR2 SQIVND (reference sequence). The trim removed 4 bases at V and 8 bases at J, leaving 11 bases unmatched. CDR3 in amino acids: CASSTGRTSGSLDEQFF. For the CDR3, the DNA is TGTGCCAGTAGTACCGGGAGGACTAGCGGGAGTTTGGATGAGCAGTTCTTC.

This rearrangement joins TRBV7-2 to TRBJ2-6; D gene uncertain. This CDR3 spans 16 amino acids. Germline CDR1 reads SGHTA; CDR2 reads FQGNSA. V lost 1 base, J lost 2 bases, and 9 bases lay in between. The CDR3 loop is CASSLVMAAGANVLTF. The DNA for the CDR3 is TGTGCCAGCAGCTTAGTGATGGCTGCTGGGGCCAACGTCCTGACTTTC.

V gene TRBV18 combines with J gene TRBJ1-4; D call uncertain. CDR3 length: 12 residues. Looked up from germline, CDR1 is KGHSH and CDR2 is LQKENI. V lost 3 bases and J lost 8, with 7 bases in between. CDR3 nucleotides: TGTGCCAGCTCACCCGACCGAGAAAAACTGTTTTTT. As protein: CASSPDREKLFF.

The chain couples TRBV4-3 to TRBJ1-2; 9 positions agree with TRBD1. V was clipped by 5 bases and J by 5 bases; unmatched bases: 12. Germline V gene lookup returns CDR1 LGHNA and CDR2 YSLEER. CDR3 size: 16 residues. CDR3 sequence: CASSYGTGKSLYGYTF. The CDR3 DNA reads TGCGCCAGCAGCTACGGGACAGGGAAGTCCCTTTATGGCTACACCTTC.

V is TRBV7-3 and J is TRBJ1-1, with 7 positions matching TRBD1. Germline loops: CDR1 SGHTA, CDR2 FQGTGA. The junction had 5 bases not matched to a gene; V was cut back by 6 bases and J by 4 bases. The CDR3 runs to 13 residues. The chain's CDR3 is CASSDRVSTEAFF. The CDR3 DNA reads as TGTGCCAGCAGTGACAGGGTGAGCACTGAAGCTTTCTTT.

The rearrangement uses TRBV4-3 and TRBJ1-3; no reliable D call. Trimming shortened V by 5 bases and J by 0 bases, and 11 bases separated the two germline ends. The length of the CDR3 is 15 residues. Germline assignment: CDR1 LGHNA and CDR2 YSLEER. The CDR3 coding sequence is TGCGCCAGCAGCAGAACCCCGAGCTCTGGAAACACCATATATTTT. Protein: CASSRTPSSGNTIYF.

The rearrangement joins TRBV29-1 to TRBJ2-6; D gene ambiguous. Germline V gene sequence: CDR1 SQVTM, CDR2 ANQGSEA. Trimming pared 6 bases from V and 0 bases from J, leaving 3 bases between. This CDR3 has 12 residues. CDR3 DNA: TGCAGCGTCACCTCTGGGGCCAACGTCCTGACTTTC. Protein sequence: CSVTSGANVLTF.

This chain joins TRBV5-4 and TRBJ1-4; maybe TRBD1 (5 bases). This CDR3 contains 17 residues. Germline V gene data show CDR1 as SGHNT and CDR2 as YYREEE (reference sequence). Trimming took off 0 bases at V and 8 bases at J, with 20 bases between the two ends. The CDR3 bases are TGTGCCAGCAGCTTGGTTGTCAGGGTGCGAGTGAGGGAAAAACTGTTTTTT. It translates to CASSLVVRVRVREKLFF.

The rearrangement links TRBV6-2 or TRBV6-3 to TRBJ2-7, with 11 bases that match TRBD2. The trim removed 6 bases at V and 5 bases at J, leaving 9 bases unmatched. In germline, CDR1 is MNHEY, CDR2 SVGEGT. CDR3 size: 15 residues. The CDR3 here is CASSTRLAGSHEQYF. CDR3 bases: TGTGCCAGCAGCACGAGACTAGCGGGGTCGCACGAGCAGTACTTC.

The chain employs TRBV6-5 and TRBJ1-3; D gene ambiguous. The CDR3 totals 15 residues. From germline, CDR1 is MNHEY and CDR2 SVGAGI. V gave up 5 bases and J gave up 0 bases, with 11 bases separating them. CDR3 sequence reads: CASSIVILSGNTIYF. DNA for the CDR3: TGTGCCAGCAGTATAGTGATTCTCTCTGGAAACACCATATATTTT.

This chain connects TRBV2 to TRBJ2-5; possibly TRBD1 for D (6 bases). This CDR3 is 13 amino acids long. V was trimmed by 5 bases and J by 2 bases, leaving 9 bases between them. Looked up from germline, CDR1 is SNHLY and CDR2 is FYNNEI. CDR3 nucleotides: TGTGCCAGCAGTCGTGACAGGCAAGAGACCCAGTACTTC. Translated: CASSRDRQETQYF.

The chain joins TRBV19 to TRBJ1-5; a weak D match, TRBD1 (5 bases). Germline values: CDR1 LNHDA, CDR2 SQIVND (reference sequence). This CDR3 region has 16 residues. The V end was cut by 1 base, the J end by 7 bases, with 17 bases between. CDR3 nucleotide sequence: TGTGCCAGTAGTATAGGTCGACAAGGGGTGGGACAGCCCCAGCATTTT. Protein product: CASSIGRQGVGQPQHF. The complete variable domain, with remaining parts taken from reference TRBV19 and TRBJ1-5, reads DGGITQSPKYLFRKEGQNVTLSCEQNLNHDAMYWYRQDPGQGLRLIYYSQIVNDFQKGDIAEGYSVSREKKESFPLTVTSAQKNPTAFYLCASSIGRQGVGQPQHFGDGTRLSIL.

This clone is a singleton in its sample. The J gene is TRBJ1-6, the V gene TRBV7-9, with 7 bases that match TRBD1. The CDR3 has 17 amino acids. The germline V gene has CDR1 SEHNR and CDR2 FQNEAQ (reference sequence). V shed 8 bases and J 10 bases; nucleotides not matched to a gene: 20. CDR3 protein: CASAFRQGPSRESPLHF. DNA for the CDR3: TGTGCCAGCGCCTTCAGACAGGGCCCTTCCAGGGAATCACCCCTCCACTTT.

The V gene is TRBV2, the J gene TRBJ1-1; D is possibly TRBD1 (6 bases). Trimming removed 4 bases at V and 9 bases at J, with 18 bases between. CDR3 length: 14 amino acids. CDR1 and CDR2 (germline): SNHLY, FYNNEI. DNA for the CDR3: TGTGCCAGCAGTGCTATAGACAGGCGGGAAAAAGCTTTCTTT. Encoded protein: CASSAIDRREKAFF. The whole variable domain, filled in from reference TRBV2 and TRBJ1-1, reads EPEVTQTPSHQVTQMGQEVILRCVPISNHLYFYWYRQILGQKVEFLVSFYNNEISEKSEIFDDQFSVERPDGSNFTLKIRSTKLEDSAMYFCASSAIDRREKAFFGQGTRLTVV.

V usage is TRBV7-9 and J usage is TRBJ2-5; D remains unclear. The V end was cut by 5 bases, the J end by 2 bases, with 6 bases between. The CDR3 extends over 12 amino acids. The germline CDR1 and CDR2 sequences are SEHNR and FQNEAQ (reference sequence). CDR3 amino acids: CASSQLQETQYF. For the CDR3, the DNA is TGTGCCAGCAGCCAACTGCAAGAGACCCAGTACTTC.

V gene TRBV7-3 combines with J gene TRBJ2-5; TRBD2 aligns across 9 bases. With 5 bases clipped from V and 2 bases from J, the junction kept 6 bases outside the gene matches. Per the germline V gene, CDR1 is SGHTA and CDR2 is FQGTGA. The CDR3 has 15 amino acids. The DNA of the CDR3 is TGTGCCAGCAGCCGAGCGGGAGGCTCTCAAGAGACCCAGTACTTC. It codes for CASSRAGGSQETQYF. Combining the CDR3 with reference TRBV7-3 and TRBJ2-5 gives the whole variable domain GAGVSQTPSNKVTEKGKYVELRCDPISGHTALYWYRQSLGQGPEFLIYFQGTGAADDSGLPNDRFFAVRPEGSVSTLKIQRTERGDSAVYLCASSRAGGSQETQYFGPGTRLLVL.

This clone was observed a single time. The chain recombines TRBV6-5 with TRBJ1-3, with a possible D match to TRBD1 (6 bases). With 8 bases removed from V and 2 bases from J, the gap between germline ends came to 16 bases. Germline assignment: CDR1 MNHEY and CDR2 SVGAGI. This CDR3 region has 15 residues. The CDR3 DNA is TGTGCCAGCGGGGGAGCAGGGGTCCCTGGAAACACCATATATTTT. Translation: CASGGAGVPGNTIYF.